One sample yielded the 30 T cell receptor beta chains listed below, sequenced in a study of cytomegalovirus exposure and HLA in healthy donors. The PCR employed 60 Vbeta primers together with 13 Jbeta primers. Libraries were prepared by immunoSEQ multiplex PCR; TCRdb keeps only in-frame clonotypes and omits some of them. There are around 160,000 clones in the sample; approximately 80% occur only once, and 1.4% lies in the top ten. The sample consisted of PBMCs. These receptors all come from a male donor in good health and CMV-seronegative.

This clone was detected only once. V is TRBV2 and J is TRBJ1-3, with D perhaps TRBD1 (5 bases). The CDR3 has 15 residues. From germline, CDR1 is SNHLY and CDR2 FYNNEI. Trimming shortened V by 5 bases and J by 0 bases, and 11 bases separated the two germline ends. This CDR3 reads CASSSQGVSGNTIYF. DNA of the CDR3: TGTGCCAGCAGTAGCCAGGGTGTCTCTGGAAACACCATATATTTT.

The chain has TRBV2 and TRBJ1-2; the match to TRBD1 covers 7 bases. The V segment lost 1 base and the J segment 4 bases; nucleotides outside the gene matches: 3. Per germline, CDR1 SNHLY and CDR2 FYNNEI. The CDR3 covers 14 residues. The CDR3 is CASSEGYRGYGYTF. In DNA form, the CDR3 reads TGTGCCAGCAGTGAAGGGTACAGGGGCTATGGCTACACCTTC.

This chain links TRBV28 with TRBJ2-1; the match to TRBD2 covers 13 bases. The CDR3 has 16 amino acids. Per germline, CDR1 MDHEN and CDR2 SYDVKM. The ends lost 5 bases at V and 8 bases at J; junction bases unmatched: 9. The CDR3 is CASSGGLAGESDEQFF. Here the CDR3 DNA reads TGTGCCAGCAGTGGCGGACTAGCGGGAGAGAGCGATGAGCAGTTCTTC.

This clone is a singleton in its sample. V gene TRBV28 combines with J gene TRBJ1-2, with 8 bases that match TRBD1. There are 14 residues in the CDR3. J was trimmed by 4 bases and V by 4 bases; bases with no gene match: 5. Germline loops: CDR1 MDHEN, CDR2 SYDVKM. The CDR3 spells CASSSSTGAYGYTF. For the CDR3, the DNA is TGTGCCAGCAGTTCCTCGACAGGGGCCTATGGCTACACCTTC.

V gene TRBV11-2 combines with J gene TRBJ2-1; 9 bases align to TRBD2. This CDR3 is 17 amino acids long. The trim removed 1 base at V and 7 bases at J, leaving 11 bases unmatched. The germline V gene encodes CDR1 SGHAT and CDR2 FQNNGV. The CDR3 DNA reads as TGTGCCAGCAGCTTAGGGGGCGGGGGGGTGAGGTCGAATGAGCAGTTCTTC. Protein sequence: CASSLGGGGVRSNEQFF. The entire variable domain, with the rest obtained from reference TRBV11-2 and TRBJ2-1, is as follows: EAGVAQSPRYKIIEKRQSVAFWCNPISGHATLYWYQQILGQGPKLLIQFQNNGVVDDSQLPKDRFSAERLKGVDSTLKIQPAKLEDSAVYLCASSLGGGGVRSNEQFFGPGTRLTVL.

The V call is TRBV10-3, the J call TRBJ2-7; 8 nucleotides line up with TRBD2. With 10 bases clipped from V and 5 bases from J, the junction kept 13 bases outside the gene matches. Per germline, CDR1 ENHRY and CDR2 SYGVKD. The CDR3 is 14 residues long. The CDR3 coding sequence is TGTGCCACCCTCCCCGGGGGGGGATACCACGAGCAGTACTTC. It translates to CATLPGGGYHEQYF.

V and J are TRBV10-3 and TRBJ2-2; D might be TRBD1 (5 bases). This CDR3 spans 15 amino acids. Germline V CDR1 and CDR2: ENHRY, SYGVKD. Trimming shortened V by 5 bases and J by 1 base, and 11 bases separated the two germline ends. The CDR3 here is CAISRLQGNTGELFF. Here the CDR3 DNA reads TGTGCCATCAGTAGATTGCAGGGGAACACCGGGGAGCTGTTTTTT.

This sequence joins TRBV7-9 and TRBJ2-1; 8 bases match TRBD1. The CDR3 loop spans 12 amino acids. V was pared by 5 bases and J by 16 bases, with 10 bases of the junction left unmatched. Germline lookup yields CDR1 SEHNR and CDR2 FQNEAQ (reference sequence). CDR3 in amino acids: CASSPGRQGAFF. The CDR3 bases are TGTGCCAGCAGCCCGGGACGGCAGGGGGCTTTCTTC.

This clone was observed a single time. The chain combines TRBV9 with TRBJ2-5, with 7 bases aligning to TRBD1. Per the germline V gene, CDR1 is SGDLS and CDR2 is YYNGEE. Trimming took 2 bases from V and 3 from J; bases not matched to a gene: 7. CDR3 length: 15 residues. CDR3 in DNA: TGTGCCAGCAGCGTGAGGACAGGTCGGGAAGAGACCCAGTACTTC. This codes for CASSVRTGREETQYF.

This clone was found a few times. J is TRBJ2-5 and V is TRBV28, with D perhaps TRBD1 (6 bases). TRBJ2-7 explains the end of the DNA better; the J call may be wrong. The CDR3 is made up of 13 amino acids. Germline values: CDR1 MDHEN, CDR2 SYDVKM. The CDR3 DNA reads TGTGCCAGCAGCCGGACAGACATTTACGAGCAGTACTTC. Protein sequence: CASSRTDIYEQYF.

The chain employs TRBV2 and TRBJ2-7; 12 nucleotides agree with TRBD2. CDR3 length equals 17 residues. The V gene's germline CDR1 is SNHLY and CDR2 FYNNEI. The V segment lost 6 bases and the J segment 1 base; nucleotides outside the gene matches: 10. The CDR3, as DNA: TGTGCCAGCAGGGCGGTCGGGCTAGCGGGAGGGTCCTACGAGCAGTACTTC. It is translated as CASRAVGLAGGSYEQYF.

The chain uses TRBV7-3 and TRBJ2-5, with 9 bases lining up with TRBD1. The tail of the sequence fits TRBJ2-7 better, so the J call may be wrong. CDR1 and CDR2 (germline): SGHTA, FQGTGA. The CDR3 is made up of 15 amino acids. The CDR3: CASSVSGTGNYEQYF. CDR3 DNA: TGTGCCAGCAGCGTGTCCGGGACAGGGAACTACGAGCAGTACTTC.

This chain joins TRBV4-3 and TRBJ2-5; perhaps TRBD2 as D (5 bases). Germline CDR1 LGHNA, CDR2 YSLEER. V was pared by 1 base and J by 1 base, with 7 bases between. The CDR3 is 14 amino acids. In nucleotides, the CDR3 is TGCGCCAGCAGCCAAGGGAGGCTCCAAGAGACCCAGTACTTC. Residues: CASSQGRLQETQYF.

The CDR3 DNA reads as TGCGCCAGCAGCCCTTCGACTAGCGGGAACACCGGGGAGCTGTTTTTT. Translated, it gives CASSPSTSGNTGELFF. The J gene is TRBJ2-2, the V gene TRBV5-1, with 9 positions matching TRBD2. CDR3 length: 16 amino acids. Germline trimming cut 4 bases from V and 1 base from J; bases unmatched to any gene: 5. From germline, CDR1 is SGHRS and CDR2 YFSETQ.

The chain recombines TRBV5-6 with TRBJ2-3, with unresolved D. The germline gives CDR1 SGHDT, CDR2 YYEEEE. The V gene lost 5 bases and the J gene lost 6 bases, with 16 bases spanning the gap. The CDR3 sequence is 14 residues long. CDR3 coding DNA: TGTGCCAGCAGTTTGTCCCCCCGTGCGGATACGCAGTATTTT. As protein: CASSLSPRADTQYF.

CDR3 amino acids: CASRGIREQFF. The CDR3 DNA reads TGTGCCAGCCGCGGGATTCGGGAGCAGTTCTTC. The V gene is TRBV11-2, the J gene TRBJ2-1; D is perhaps TRBD2 (6 bases). The CDR3 sequence is 11 residues long. The V gene's germline CDR1 is SGHAT and CDR2 FQNNGV. Trimming removed 8 bases at V and 10 bases at J, with 12 bases between.

This clone was observed a single time. The V call is TRBV4-1, the J call TRBJ1-4; TRBD1 aligns across 7 bases. V gave up 0 bases and J gave up 7 bases; unmatched junction bases: 8. Germline V gene sequence: CDR1 MGHRA, CDR2 YSYEKL. This CDR3 is 16 amino acids long. The CDR3 region has the DNA TGCGCCAGCAGCCAAGAGGGACAGTATGCCTCTGAAAAACTGTTTTTT. It translates to CASSQEGQYASEKLFF.

This clone was detected only once. The CDR3 DNA is TGTGCCAGCAGTTCTAGAGGCAGACGCAATCAGCCCCAGCATTTT. It encodes CASSSRGRRNQPQHF. The gene calls are TRBV28 and TRBJ1-5; D not certain. Trimming took off 4 bases at V and 2 bases at J, with 12 bases between the two ends. The length of the CDR3 is 15 residues. CDR1 and CDR2 from the germline V gene are MDHEN and SYDVKM.

V and J are TRBV7-2 and TRBJ2-2; possibly TRBD2 for D (6 bases). Trimming removed 5 bases at V and 3 bases at J, with 10 bases between. CDR1 is SGHTA and CDR2 is FQGNSA in the germline V gene. CDR3 length equals 14 residues. CDR3 DNA: TGTGCCAGCAGCCGAGGGACTTACACCGGGGAGCTGTTTTTT. Translating gives CASSRGTYTGELFF. The entire variable domain, with the rest obtained from reference TRBV7-2 and TRBJ2-2, is as follows: GAGVSQSPSNKVTEKGKDVELRCDPISGHTALYWYRQSLGQGLEFLIYFQGNSAPDKSGLPSDRFSAERTGGSVSTLTIQRTQQEDSAVYLCASSRGTYTGELFFGEGSRLTVL.

V gene TRBV6-5 combines with J gene TRBJ2-5; D possibly corresponds to TRBD1 (6 bases). V lost 0 bases and J 1 base, leaving 12 bases between the germline ends. Germline V lookup: CDR1 MNHEY, CDR2 SVGAGI. The CDR3 loop spans 16 amino acids. CDR3 in amino acids: CASSYSTGPPQETQYF. CDR3 DNA: TGTGCCAGCAGTTACTCGACAGGTCCCCCCCAAGAGACCCAGTACTTC.

The J gene is TRBJ1-5, the V gene TRBV18, with D possibly TRBD1 on 6 matching bases. This CDR3 is built from 14 residues. V was shortened by 6 bases and J by 1 base, with 10 bases between the two germline ends. Looked up from germline, CDR1 is KGHSH and CDR2 is LQKENI. CDR3 DNA: TGTGCCAGCTCTCCAGGACAGAGCAATCAGCCCCAGCATTTT. It translates to CASSPGQSNQPQHF.

This clone has only one observation. This chain connects TRBV5-1 to TRBJ1-1, with TRBD1 as a possible D gene (6 bases). Germline CDR1 is SGHRS and CDR2 is YFSETQ. V lost 1 base and J 0 bases, leaving 10 bases between the germline ends. The CDR3 has 15 amino acids. Written as DNA, the CDR3 is TGCGCCAGCAGCTTGCTGGGGGCGGTGAACACTGAAGCTTTCTTT. Amino acid sequence: CASSLLGAVNTEAFF.

The DNA of the CDR3 is TGTGCCAGCAGCATCGGCGAACCATGGGCGGGGGGATCCTCGGATACGCAGTATTTT. Residues: CASSIGEPWAGGSSDTQYF. The chain carries TRBV11-2 and TRBJ2-3; 8 bases align to TRBD2. This CDR3 comprises 19 residues. Germline CDR1 and CDR2: SGHAT and FQNNGV. With V trimmed by 5 bases and J by 6 bases, 22 bases remained unmatched.

The chain links TRBV11-3 to TRBJ2-3; TRBD2 matches 8 bases. The length of the CDR3 is 16 residues. The J segment lost 4 bases and the V segment lost 1 base, leaving 7 bases of the junction unmatched. Germline loops: CDR1 SGHNT, CDR2 YENEEA. CDR3 sequence: CASSLVAAGVADTQYF. The CDR3, as DNA: TGTGCCAGCAGCTTAGTTGCAGCGGGGGTGGCAGATACGCAGTATTTT.

The chain couples TRBV7-2 to TRBJ2-5; D is unclear. Trimming cost V 4 bases and J 5 bases, with 14 bases left between them. Germline V lookup: CDR1 SGHTA, CDR2 FQGNSA. The CDR3 consists of 14 residues. The CDR3 spells CASSSAPGRETQYF. CDR3 DNA: TGTGCCAGCAGCTCCGCTCCAGGCCGGGAGACCCAGTACTTC.

This clone was observed a single time. The rearrangement joins TRBV28 to TRBJ2-3; 8 bases line up with TRBD2. Germline trimming cut 2 bases from V and 2 bases from J; bases unmatched to any gene: 3. CDR1 MDHEN and CDR2 SYDVKM come from the germline V gene. The length of the CDR3 is 15 residues. DNA for the CDR3: TGTGCCAGCAGTTTAGCGGGACTAGTCACAGATACGCAGTATTTT. As protein: CASSLAGLVTDTQYF.

The rearrangement links TRBV13 to TRBJ2-3; 8 positions agree with TRBD1. The CDR3 consists of 18 residues. Trimming cost V 0 bases and J 3 bases; bases outside gene matches: 11. CDR1 PRHDT and CDR2 FYEKMQ come from the germline V gene (reference sequence). The CDR3 nucleotides are TGTGCCAGCAGCTTAGGATTTCCAGGGGGCGCTCAGACAGATACGCAGTATTTT. Residues: CASSLGFPGGAQTDTQYF.

The chain couples TRBV4-3 to TRBJ2-2; perhaps TRBD1 as D (5 bases). The CDR3 covers 15 residues. Germline-derived CDR1 and CDR2 are LGHNA and YSLEER. With 5 bases removed from V and 4 bases from J, the gap between germline ends came to 14 bases. In DNA, the CDR3 is TGCGCCAGCAGCGATAGACAGTCTAGCACCGGGGAGCTGTTTTTT. This gives the protein CASSDRQSSTGELFF.

Turning to this clone: Additional DNA sequences in this sample encode the identical CDR3. The chain couples TRBV6-6 to TRBJ2-5, with 7 bases aligning to TRBD2. The V segment lost 3 bases and the J segment 5 bases; nucleotides outside the gene matches: 3. The CDR3 is 13 amino acids. Germline-derived CDR1 and CDR2 are MNHNY and SVGAGI (reference sequence). In DNA, the CDR3 is TGTGCCAGCAGTTATGGGGGAGGGGAGACCCAGTACTTC. Translation gives CASSYGGGETQYF.

The chain is built from TRBV5-1 and TRBJ2-2; 8 positions agree with TRBD1. This CDR3 is built from 15 residues. The germline V gene encodes CDR1 SGHRS and CDR2 YFSETQ. After removal of 5 bases from V and 1 base from J, the junction contained 4 bases not matched to a gene. The CDR3 DNA reads as TGCGCCAGCAGACCGGGACAGGAGAACACCGGGGAGCTGTTTTTT. Translation gives CASRPGQENTGELFF. Filled out from reference TRBV5-1 and TRBJ2-2, the complete variable domain reads KAGVTQTPRYLIKTRGQQVTLSCSPISGHRSVSWYQQTPGQGLQFLFEYFSETQRNKGNFPGRFSGRQFSNSRSEMNVSTLELGDSALYLCASRPGQENTGELFFGEGSRLTVL.